Each of the 12 T cell receptor beta chains below was sequenced from the same sample in a study of blood T cell repertoires in COVID-19 (dated by TCRdb to the early 2020s). The library relied on the immunoSEQ multiplex PCR assay. TCRdb took this table from immuneACCESS and kept in-frame rearrangements with V and J called. Such tables lack part of the clones; where checked against another copy, unresolved V genes explain under half of the gap, and the rest is unexplained. This sample holds around 25,000 clones; roughly nine tenths were observed only once. Of the sample, 15% to 20% falls within the top ten clones. What was sequenced was peripheral blood. These receptors came from a human donor with active COVID-19. The donor label of this sample is uncertain.

The gene calls are TRBV6-2 or TRBV6-3 and TRBJ2-1; 7 nucleotides align to TRBD2. This CDR3 spans 14 amino acids. Trimming at V came to 2 bases and at J to 8 bases, leaving 6 bases not matched to a gene. The V gene's germline CDR1 is MNHEY and CDR2 SVGEGT. The CDR3 nucleotides read TGTGCCAGCAGTTACGGTGGGAGGGGCTATGAGCAGTTCTTC. Translation gives CASSYGGRGYEQFF.

The CDR3 spells CASSLAGAPVWYF. In DNA form, the CDR3 reads TGTGCCAGCAGCTTGGCTGGAGCCCCGGTCTGGTACTTC. The rearrangement uses TRBV5-6 and TRBJ2-7, with unresolved D. V lost 0 bases and J 12 bases, leaving 16 bases between the germline ends. Germline V CDR1 and CDR2: SGHDT, YYEEEE. The length of the CDR3 is 13 residues.

The chain employs TRBV7-9 and TRBJ2-2; D possibly corresponds to TRBD1 (5 bases). The germline V gene has CDR1 SEHNR and CDR2 FQNEAQ (reference sequence). This CDR3 comprises 13 residues. Trimming removed 1 base at V and 6 bases at J, with 6 bases between. CDR3 nucleotide sequence: TGTGCCAGCAGCTTAGTCAGGGCCGGGGAGCTGTTTTTT. Residues: CASSLVRAGELFF.

This clone was detected once. V usage is TRBV3-1 (or the pseudogene TRBV3-2) and J usage is TRBJ1-4, with 7 bases that match TRBD1. V was clipped by 5 bases and J by 1 base; unmatched bases: 7. The CDR3 has 16 residues. Germline lookup yields CDR1 LGHDT and CDR2 YNNKEL (reference sequence). The CDR3 protein is CASSMGQTLTNEKLFF. In DNA form, the CDR3 reads TGTGCCAGCAGCATGGGACAGACCCTAACTAATGAAAAACTGTTTTTT.

The V gene is TRBV9, the J gene TRBJ2-5; D ambiguous. Looked up from germline, CDR1 is SGDLS and CDR2 is YYNGEE. This CDR3 has 13 residues. The V gene lost 4 bases and the J gene lost 5 bases, with 12 bases spanning the gap. The CDR3 sequence: CASSRTSVETQYF. The CDR3 DNA follows: TGTGCCAGCAGCCGAACGTCAGTCGAGACCCAGTACTTC.

V is TRBV28 and J is TRBJ1-3; D possibly corresponds to TRBD1 (5 bases). Germline V gives CDR1 MDHEN, CDR2 SYDVKM. The V and J ends lost 3 bases and 3 bases respectively, with 9 bases between them. The CDR3 covers 14 residues. The CDR3 sequence: CASSFNRNGNTIYF. CDR3 coding DNA: TGTGCCAGCAGTTTTAACAGGAATGGAAACACCATATATTTT.

This chain joins TRBV5-4 and TRBJ1-3; no firm D call. This CDR3 contains 15 residues. V was trimmed by 3 bases and J by 3 bases, leaving 13 bases between them. The V gene's germline CDR1 is SGHNT and CDR2 YYREEE (reference sequence). The CDR3 DNA sequence: TGTGCCAGCAGCTCTCGATCCGGGGTTGGAAACACCATATATTTT. This codes for CASSSRSGVGNTIYF.

V is TRBV5-1 and J is TRBJ2-7, with 7 positions matching TRBD1. The germline gives CDR1 SGHRS, CDR2 YFSETQ. This CDR3 spans 15 amino acids. Trimming cost V 4 bases and J 3 bases; bases outside gene matches: 10. In nucleotides, the CDR3 is TGCGCCAGCAGCCCGAAACAGGGGACGAGCTACGAGCAGTACTTC. This sequence encodes CASSPKQGTSYEQYF.

V and J are TRBV5-1 and TRBJ2-3, with D hard to call. Trimming cost V 0 bases and J 4 bases, with 6 bases left between them. The CDR3 consists of 13 residues. Looked up from germline, CDR1 is SGHRS and CDR2 is YFSETQ. The CDR3 region is CASSLGGPDTQYF. The CDR3 DNA reads TGCGCCAGCAGCTTGGGTGGGCCAGATACGCAGTATTTT. The full variable domain, in which reference TRBV5-1 and TRBJ2-3 provide the parts outside the CDR3, is KAGVTQTPRYLIKTRGQQVTLSCSPISGHRSVSWYQQTPGQGLQFLFEYFSETQRNKGNFPGRFSGRQFSNSRSEMNVSTLELGDSALYLCASSLGGPDTQYFGPGTRLTVL.

Within the sample, this clone is hyperexpanded (1% or more). The chain carries TRBV4-3 and TRBJ1-1, with D possibly TRBD1 on 6 matching bases. This CDR3 is built from 18 residues. V was pared by 0 bases and J by 6 bases, with 23 bases between. Germline V lookup: CDR1 LGHNA, CDR2 YSLEER. CDR3: CASSQDGQNEDSQAEAFF. CDR3 in DNA: TGCGCCAGCAGCCAAGACGGACAAAATGAGGACAGCCAGGCTGAAGCTTTCTTT.

The gene calls are TRBV6-5 and TRBJ2-7, with D hard to call. Germline V gene data show CDR1 as MNHEY and CDR2 as SVGAGI. The V and J ends lost 6 bases and 0 bases respectively, with 6 bases between them. The CDR3 is 12 residues long. The CDR3 sequence: CASRTSSYEQYF. CDR3 nucleotide sequence: TGTGCCAGCAGGACAAGCTCCTACGAGCAGTACTTC.

V is TRBV2 and J is TRBJ2-3; 13 bases fit TRBD2. Germline V gene data show CDR1 as SNHLY and CDR2 as FYNNEI. The V and J ends lost 3 bases and 1 base, in that order; junction bases with no gene match: 10. The CDR3 contains 19 residues. CDR3 DNA sequence: TGTGCCAGCAGTGATTGGGGACTAGCGGGGTTCGGCGGCACAGATACGCAGTATTTT. Encoded protein: CASSDWGLAGFGGTDTQYF.